The sequence of this TCR beta chain was determined in a study of PD-1 blockade in classical Hodgkin lymphoma. Findings and limits, study-wide: Diversity similar to that of newly diagnosed patients was seen at baseline in complete responders.

Following autologous stem cell transplantation, relapse occurred in every patient, and exposure to brentuximab vedotin varied. CD4+ T cells were purified from thawed PBMCs by negative selection. Looked up from germline, CDR1 is KGHSH and CDR2 is LQKENI. The CDR3 totals 13 residues. Profiled with immunoSEQ multiplex PCR; TCRdb holds only in-frame clones, not every one. In the table there are 30,000 to 40,000 clones, 80% to 95% of which are singletons. Concerning this clone: What it binds is not known.

The chain employs TRBV18 and TRBJ2-5; no clear D gene. The DNA end lines up better with TRBJ2-7; the J call may be wrong. This receptor was taken from a human donor with classical Hodgkin lymphoma. The source material was CD4+ T cells from blood, sampled at baseline. CDR3 bases: TGTGCCAGCTCACCACCGGCAGCCTACGAGCAGTACTTC. Its protein product is CASSPPAAYEQYF.